The source of this T cell receptor beta chain is a study of blood T cell repertoires in COVID-19. In the study overall: The study drew acute and convalescent COVID-19 samples from the United States, Italy and Spain. PBMCs, B-cell-depleted T cells, or T cells were the source of the cDNA or gDNA that made up the material.

There are 14 residues in the CDR3. Germline lookup yields CDR1 LNHDA and CDR2 SQIVND (reference sequence). Trimming cost V 7 bases and J 5 bases, with 17 bases left between them. Per the authors' pipeline: Estimation of nucleated cell counts was performed using reference gene primer amplification. Measured with immunoSEQ multiplex PCR; TCRdb has only the in-frame clones, and not every one. V and J calls and clone size are those listed in that table; D and trimming were worked out from the DNA. In the table there are 75,000 to 90,000 clones, about 84% of which are singletons. This TCR derives from a man in his forties or fifties with active COVID-19. This chain links TRBV19 with TRBJ1-1; D not resolved. The sample consisted of peripheral blood. The DNA for the CDR3 is TGTGCCAGTACCTCAATGGGCAGTCGGACTGAAGCTTTCTTT. Translating gives CASTSMGSRTEAFF.